These 28 T cell receptor beta chains originate from one sample sequenced in a study of T cells in Graves' hyperthyroidism and ophthalmopathy. What was amplified from RNA transcripts were TCR beta CDR3 regions. The primer set for the first-round RT-PCR of the TCR CDR3 was HTBI. TCRdb reprocessed the multiplex PCR reads with MiXCR, giving one entry per CDR3 protein. The table has around 440,000 distinct CDR3 sequences, about a sixth seen once. Sequencing input: blood. The source of these receptors is a woman aged 18-29 years with Graves' hyperthyroidism.

Many counts were recorded for this clonotype. The CDR3 spells CASSQGAGLYSPLHF. The CDR3 region has the DNA TGCGCCAGCAGCCAAGGAGCGGGACTCTATTCACCCCTCCACTTT. The chain uses TRBV4-1 and TRBJ1-6; tentative D call: TRBD1 (5 bases). V lost 1 base, J lost 8 bases, and 12 bases lay in between. CDR3 length equals 15 residues. Germline V gene sequence: CDR1 MGHRA, CDR2 YSYEKL.

V gene TRBV24-1 combines with J gene TRBJ1-4; the match to TRBD1 covers 9 bases. J lost 10 bases, V lost 4 bases, and 6 bases had no gene match. CDR3 size: 14 residues. Germline V gene data show CDR1 as KGHDR and CDR2 as SFDVKD. The CDR3 nucleotides read TGTGCCACCAGTGACAAGGGACAGGGCGGAAAACTGTTTTTT. This encodes CATSDKGQGGKLFF.

The chain has TRBV5-1 and TRBJ1-1; TRBD1 might be the D (5 bases). This CDR3 has 13 amino acids. Per the germline V gene, CDR1 is SGHRS and CDR2 is YFSETQ. With 6 bases removed from V and 1 base from J, the gap between germline ends came to 10 bases. The CDR3: CASTLGGNTEAFF. DNA for the CDR3: TGCGCCAGCACCCTCGGGGGGAACACTGAAGCTTTCTTT.

This clonotype showed up just once. V and J are TRBV12-3 or TRBV12-4 and TRBJ2-1, with TRBD2 matching 10 bases. The junction had 3 bases not matched to a gene; V was cut back by 1 base and J by 9 bases. The CDR3 runs 14 residues. CDR3 loop: CASSLGAGGSEQFF. In DNA, the CDR3 is TGTGCCAGCAGTTTAGGAGCGGGAGGGAGTGAGCAGTTCTTC.

The table lists this clonotype with a few counts. The chain uses TRBV15 and TRBJ1-2; D gene uncertain. CDR3 length: 14 residues. With 0 bases removed from V and 6 bases from J, the gap between germline ends came to 11 bases. CDR1 and CDR2 (germline): LNHNV, YYDKDF (reference sequence). CDR3 sequence (DNA): TGTGCCACCAGCAGAGATCGGGGTCTAGATGGCTACACCTTC. Amino acid sequence: CATSRDRGLDGYTF.

The gene calls are TRBV7-2 and TRBJ2-7, with 7 bases lining up with TRBD2. The ends lost 5 bases at V and 7 bases at J; junction bases unmatched: 14. The CDR3 has 15 amino acids. CDR1 and CDR2 (germline): SGHTA, FQGNSA. The DNA for the CDR3 is TGTGCCAGCAGCCCCCTTAAGGGAGGGCCTCATGAGCAGTACTTC. It encodes CASSPLKGGPHEQYF.

At least ten counts were recorded for this clonotype. The chain employs TRBV30 and TRBJ2-5, with unresolved D. The V and J ends lost 0 bases and 4 bases respectively, with 12 bases between them. Germline V CDR1 and CDR2: GTSNPN, SVGIG (reference sequence). This CDR3 spans 14 amino acids. The CDR3 region has the DNA TGTGCCTGGAGTGTGTCGGAAGTGGGAGAGACCCAGTACTTC. Translation: CAWSVSEVGETQYF. The full variable domain, its missing parts supplied by reference TRBV30 and TRBJ2-5, is SQTIHQWPATLVQPVGSPLSLECTVEGTSNPNLYWYRQAAGRGLQLLFYSVGIGQISSEVPQNLSASRPQDRQFILSSKKLLLSDSGFYLCAWSVSEVGETQYFGPGTRLLVL.

This clonotype has a handful of counts. This could be a read error, since a much larger clone is one nucleotide away. The chain joins TRBV3-1 to TRBJ2-2; 7 nucleotides line up with TRBD2. Germline assignment: CDR1 LGHDT and CDR2 YNNKEL (reference sequence). This CDR3 contains 16 residues. V shed 2 bases, J shed 2 bases, and the junction held 5 bases outside the gene matches. The CDR3 coding sequence is TGTGCCAGCAGCCAAACGGGGACTAACAACACCGGGGAGCTGTTTTTT. Its protein product is CASSQTGTNNTGELFF.

V usage is TRBV20-1 and J usage is TRBJ2-7, with 10 nucleotides matching TRBD2. CDR3 length: 16 residues. CDR1 and CDR2 from the germline V gene are DFQATT and SNEGSKA (reference sequence). J lost 3 bases, V lost 0 bases, and 8 bases had no gene match. The CDR3 nucleotides are TGCAGTGCTAGAGATACTACTAGCGGGGATGTCTACGAGCAGTACTTC. As protein: CSARDTTSGDVYEQYF.

This rearrangement joins TRBV9 to TRBJ2-7, with 10 bases that match TRBD2. Per germline, CDR1 SGDLS and CDR2 YYNGEE. The CDR3 is 14 amino acids. Unmatched junction bases numbered 5, after V lost 2 bases and J lost 6 bases. CDR3 residues: CASSVTSGVGEQYF. The CDR3 nucleotides are TGTGCCAGCAGCGTTACTAGCGGGGTGGGCGAGCAGTACTTC.

This clonotype was observed at least ten times. The chain recombines TRBV7-2 with TRBJ1-5; 7 bases line up with TRBD1. V gave up 1 base and J gave up 1 base; unmatched junction bases: 4. The V gene's germline CDR1 is SGHTA and CDR2 FQGNSA. The CDR3 contains 16 residues. For the CDR3, the DNA is TGTGCCAGCAGCTTAGGTATGACAGGGAGCAATCAGCCCCAGCATTTT. Translated: CASSLGMTGSNQPQHF.

This clonotype was recorded at least ten times. CDR3 DNA: TGTGCCAGCAGACCGCAAGCGGGAGGGTCAGATACGCAGTATTTT. Protein product: CASRPQAGGSDTQYF. The rearrangement uses TRBV12-3 or TRBV12-4 and TRBJ2-3; 10 nucleotides line up with TRBD2. Losses at the gene ends were 6 bases for V and 4 bases for J; bases not matched to a gene: 7. The CDR3 runs 15 residues.

The chain employs TRBV25-1 and TRBJ1-4, with D hard to call. Germline V gene data show CDR1 as MGHDK and CDR2 as SYGVNS. CDR3 length: 13 residues. Trimming took 3 bases from V and 8 from J, leaving 10 bases between them. Here the CDR3 DNA reads TGTGCCAGCAGTGATCAGGTGGAAGAAAAACTGTTTTTT. Translating gives CASSDQVEEKLFF.

The chain couples TRBV6-2 or TRBV6-3 to TRBJ2-6; 7 nucleotides match TRBD1. The germline CDR1 and CDR2 sequences are MNHEY and SVGEGT. The V and J ends lost 9 bases and 0 bases, in that order; junction bases with no gene match: 17. CDR3 length: 19 amino acids. The CDR3 DNA sequence: TGTGCCAGTCTTGCACTACAGGGGATTAGGAGCTCTGGGGCCAACGTCCTGACTTTC. This encodes CASLALQGIRSSGANVLTF.

This chain connects TRBV29-1 to TRBJ1-4, with D maybe TRBD1 (6 bases). Germline V gene data show CDR1 as SQVTM and CDR2 as ANQGSEA. This CDR3 is 11 amino acids long. Written as DNA, the CDR3 is TGCGGGACCTCAGGGGATGGAAAACTGTTTTTT. Residues: CGTSGDGKLFF.

This clonotype has a count of ten or more. This chain links TRBV3-1 with TRBJ1-3; no reliable D call. Germline V gene data show CDR1 as LGHDT and CDR2 as YNNKEL (reference sequence). The CDR3 has 17 residues. Trimming took 7 bases from V and 0 from J, leaving 19 bases between them. The CDR3 is CASTRATAGLSGNTIYF. The DNA for the CDR3 is TGTGCCAGCACTCGCGCGACCGCCGGGCTCTCTGGAAACACCATATATTTT.

The V gene is TRBV19, the J gene TRBJ1-2; TRBD1 matches at 7 bases. This CDR3 spans 13 amino acids. The germline V gene encodes CDR1 LNHDA and CDR2 SQIVND (reference sequence). V trimming: 11 bases; J trimming: 0 bases; junction bases outside the gene matches: 6. CDR3: CAVFTGANYGYTF. Written as DNA, the CDR3 is TGTGCCGTTTTTACAGGGGCTAACTATGGCTACACCTTC.

Ten or more counts support this clonotype. The V and J genes are TRBV11-3 and TRBJ2-1, with unresolved D. The germline V gene encodes CDR1 SGHNT and CDR2 YENEEA. The CDR3 loop spans 13 amino acids. The V end was cut by 3 bases, the J end by 6 bases, with 9 bases between. DNA for the CDR3: TGTGCCAGCAGCTTCCCCAGCTCCAATGAGCAGTTCTTC. Its protein is CASSFPSSNEQFF.

A remark on this clonotype: This is likely a read error, given that the CDR3 carries no conserved phenylalanine or tryptophan at its end. V and J are TRBV5-1 and TRBJ2-7; 10 bases align to TRBD1. The CDR3 extends over 16 amino acids. The germline gives CDR1 SGHRS, CDR2 YFSETQ. Trimming took 5 bases from V and 5 from J; bases not matched to a gene: 13. The CDR3 loop reads CASRVAGTGAPNEQYL. Here the CDR3 DNA reads TGCGCCAGCAGAGTCGCCGGGACAGGGGCCCCCAACGAGCAGTACCTC.

This clonotype has a count of ten or more. The V gene is TRBV6-1, the J gene TRBJ1-5; 8 bases line up with TRBD1. J lost 5 bases, V lost 4 bases, and 1 base had no gene match. The CDR3 covers 13 residues. The germline CDR1 and CDR2 sequences are MNHNS and SASEGT. The CDR3 DNA reads as TGTGCCAGCAGTGTACAGGGGGATCAGCCCCAGCATTTT. This codes for CASSVQGDQPQHF.

This clonotype has ten or more counts. J is TRBJ2-2 and V is TRBV10-3, with 7 nucleotides matching TRBD2. Germline V gene lookup returns CDR1 ENHRY and CDR2 SYGVKD. Trimming at V came to 6 bases and at J to 4 bases, leaving 8 bases not matched to a gene. The CDR3 consists of 15 residues. As DNA, the CDR3 is TGTGCCATCAGACCGTTAGGGGAGGGCACCGGGGAGCTGTTTTTT. Translated: CAIRPLGEGTGELFF.

There are many counts of this clonotype. J is TRBJ2-1 and V is TRBV6-1; perhaps TRBD1 as D (6 bases). Trimming left V 10 bases short and J 10 bases short, with 26 bases between. Germline V CDR1 and CDR2: MNHNS, SASEGT. The CDR3 length is 15 residues. The DNA of the CDR3 is TGTGCCACCACGCTATACATAGGGGGAGCGAGAGAGCAGTTCTTC. This encodes CATTLYIGGAREQFF.

This clonotype was counted only a few times. This may arise from a read error, as a much more abundant clone is one base away. The rearrangement links TRBV2 to TRBJ1-5, with unresolved D. The CDR3 loop spans 14 amino acids. V was pared by 2 bases and J by 2 bases, with 7 bases between. Germline CDR1 reads SNHLY; CDR2 reads FYNNEI. DNA of the CDR3: TGTGCCAGCAGTGAACAAATGGGCAATCAGCCCCAGCATTTT. Amino acid sequence: CASSEQMGNQPQHF.

This rearrangement joins TRBV4-1 to TRBJ2-7, with D possibly TRBD1 on 6 matching bases. The V gene lost 3 bases and the J gene lost 8 bases, with 11 bases spanning the gap. The germline V gene has CDR1 MGHRA and CDR2 YSYEKL. CDR3 length equals 12 residues. CDR3 protein: CASSQPQGKQYF. CDR3 DNA: TGCGCCAGCAGCCAGCCTCAGGGGAAGCAGTACTTC.

This clonotype was seen at least ten times. The V call is TRBV12-3 or TRBV12-4, the J call TRBJ1-3, with D uncertain. The CDR3 extends over 15 amino acids. V gave up 3 bases and J gave up 0 bases, with 9 bases separating them. The CDR3: CASSFLPNSGNTIYF. The CDR3 nucleotides are TGTGCCAGCAGTTTCCTTCCTAACTCTGGAAACACCATATATTTT.

This clonotype showed up just a few times. The chain couples TRBV25-1 to TRBJ2-1; weak D call: TRBD1 (6 bases). CDR1 and CDR2 from the germline V gene are MGHDK and SYGVNS. The CDR3 runs to 14 residues. The V gene lost 3 bases and the J gene lost 2 bases, with 8 bases spanning the gap. The CDR3 is CASSENRAYNEQFF. CDR3 coding DNA: TGTGCCAGCAGTGAGAACAGGGCCTACAATGAGCAGTTCTTC.

This clonotype was seen repeatedly, ten times or more. J is TRBJ1-1 and V is TRBV2, with D possibly TRBD1 on 5 matching bases. There are 13 residues in the CDR3. Between the trimmed V and J ends, which lost 9 bases and 1 base, there was a span of 12 bases. CDR1 and CDR2 from the germline V gene are SNHLY and FYNNEI. The CDR3 region is CARGEAGNTEAFF. The CDR3 region has the DNA TGTGCCAGGGGGGAGGCTGGGAACACTGAAGCTTTCTTT.

This clonotype was seen more than once but under ten times. V and J are TRBV4-1 and TRBJ1-6; 9 nucleotides align to TRBD1. The CDR3 runs 16 residues. Germline assignment: CDR1 MGHRA and CDR2 YSYEKL. With 0 bases clipped from V and 7 bases from J, the junction kept 4 bases outside the gene matches. Here the CDR3 DNA reads TGCGCCAGCAGCCAAGATCGGGGGACAGGGAATTCACCCCTCCACTTT. Protein sequence: CASSQDRGTGNSPLHF.